The entry below gives a single T cell receptor beta chain sequence along with its context. TCRdb's table, derived via immunoSEQ multiplex PCR, lists solely in-frame clones and lacks some. There are approximately 12,000 clones in the sample; more than 75% occur only once, and roughly 29% lies in the top ten. Treatment specified: preoperative locoregional IRX-2 cytokine immunotherapy. Preoperative locoregional IRX-2 cytokine immunotherapy was tested in the phase Ib source study. Germline assignment: CDR1 DFQATT and CDR2 SNEGSKA (reference sequence). The CDR3 runs 11 residues. V gave up 8 bases and J gave up 10 bases, with 15 bases separating them. The record originates from a study of preoperative IRX-2 immunotherapy in early breast cancer.

This sequence joins TRBV20-1 and TRBJ2-1; tentatively, D is TRBD2 (5 bases). The clonotype comes from a human donor with breast cancer. Collection took place from a patient treated with IRX-2 immunotherapy. Here the CDR3 reads CSLPGGAEQFF. CDR3 nucleotide sequence: TGCAGTCTCCCCGGAGGTGCGGAGCAGTTCTTC.